This T cell receptor beta chain was sequenced in a study of blood T cell repertoires in COVID-19. V lost 6 bases and J lost 4; bases outside the gene matches: 2. The CDR3 totals 13 residues. In the original analysis: Quantification of nucleated cells was approximated via reference gene primer amplification. Clones were read by immunoSEQ multiplex PCR, and TCRdb kept only the in-frame ones, dropping some. D and trimming were read from the DNA, whereas the V and J calls and clone size are those reported in that table. Of approximately 350,000 clones listed, roughly 86% are singletons. The chain recombines TRBV12-3 or TRBV12-4 with TRBJ1-5; 8 bases map to TRBD1. Material: peripheral blood. The sequence was collected from a woman aged 70-85 years with COVID-19, enrolled during active disease. The CDR3 region is CASRGQENQPQHF. The CDR3 DNA sequence: TGTGCCAGCAGGGGACAGGAGAATCAGCCCCAGCATTTT.